Here is one T cell receptor (beta chain) with its context. Its antigen has not been determined. Base qualities are not provided; no much larger clone lies one nucleotide away. Collaborating institutions collected whole blood in K2EDTA tubes following their own protocols. For TCRbeta analysis, collaborator samples were shipped as frozen whole blood, as isolated PBMCs, or as DNA extracted from either sample type. The data belong to a study of blood T cell repertoires in COVID-19 (dated by TCRdb to 2020 to 2022). Background for the entire study: Samples from collaborators originated in the United States, Italy and Spain and spanned both the acute and convalescent phases of COVID-19. The prospective study material was composed of cDNA or gDNA derived from T cells, B-cell-depleted T cells, or PBMCs. The dataset comprised deeply sampled blood TCRbeta repertoires from subjects exposed to, actively infected with, or recovered from COVID-19. The repertoires were released in a freely available public database intended as a resource for research on the immune response to SARS-CoV-2. The samples were drawn from the first 160 participants of the ongoing ImmuneRACE study and from about 1,200 subjects provided by 6 global collaborators. A de-identified subject ID, COVID-19 status, age in years and sex were almost always included in the sample metadata. Where available, HLA class I and class II types were taken from metadata supplied by the sample provider and were not determined by assay-based typing.

The immunoSEQ Assay, a bias-controlled multiplex PCR, was used to amplify TCRbeta CDR3 regions from genomic DNA. The authors' pipeline ran thus. The number of nucleated cells in each sample was estimated by amplification of reference gene primers within the assay. Sequence reads were collapsed and filtered to measure the absolute abundance of every unique TCRbeta CDR3 rearrangement. For each sample, productive Simpson clonality was calculated by taking the square root of Simpson's diversity index across productive rearrangements. The table comes from immuneACCESS by way of TCRdb, which keeps in-frame sequences with V and J called. Part of the clones is missing from these tables; in studies checked, under half for an unresolved V gene and the rest for unknown reasons. Clone size and the V and J calls come from that table; the DNA yielded D and trimming. This sample gives some 70,000 clones in total; about nine tenths of them show up just once. Of the sample, 5.5% to 8.5% falls within the top ten clones.

What the study reported, not specific to this receptor: How much clinical and demographic metadata was included differed by source and by participant, and the metadata was provided uncurated.

The sample comprised peripheral blood. This clonotype originated in a middle-aged man with active COVID-19.

The CDR3 protein is CASSFGGDSNEKLFF. The DNA reads as follows: TGTGCCAGCAGCTTTGGAGGGGACAGTAATGAAAAACTGTTTTTT. The chain couples TRBV7-2 to TRBJ1-4, with 7 bases aligning to TRBD1. V ends up 3 bases short and J 4 bases short, with an unmatched junction base count of 5. From the cysteine up to the phenylalanine, the CDR3 has a length of 15 residues. Here the CDR3 DNA is all that survives: 45 bases in frame from base 1. Based on the germline V gene, the CDR1 and CDR2 sequences are SGHTA and FQGNSA.